The present T cell receptor (beta chain) was sequenced within a study of patients and donors after allogeneic stem cell transplantation. TCRdb independently ran MiXCR on the RT-PCR reads; one entry per CDR3 protein. Of about 6,500 distinct CDR3 sequences in the sample, more than 9.5% were seen once. This clonotype was found many times. V lost 1 base and J lost 1, with 16 bases in between. The CDR3 is made up of 17 amino acids. Sample: blood, either unsorted or a sorted T cell fraction (not recorded which). This sequence joins TRBV12-3 or TRBV12-4 and TRBJ1-1; D call uncertain. This receptor was taken from a human donor who was either an allogeneic HSCT recipient or a stem cell or donor lymphocyte infusion donor (not recorded which). It is not recorded whose cells these are; they may come from a transplant donor. The CDR3 DNA is TGTGCCAGCAGTTTAGTCCGCCAAGGGAGGAAGAACACTGAAGCTTTCTTT. Amino acids: CASSLVRQGRKNTEAFF.